The TCR beta chain under discussion was sequenced for a study of kidney transplant recipient with SARS-CoV-2 infection. In TCRdb, the reads were re-called with MiXCR into one record per CDR3 protein. Seen here are under 300,000 distinct CDR3 sequences, 25% to 35% observed once, and the top ten hold more than 6.5%. Trimming took off 8 bases at V and 4 bases at J, with 26 bases between the two ends. The CDR3 has 16 residues. Germline CDR1 is GTSNPN and CDR2 is SVGIG (reference sequence). The material was a blood sample, obtained at baseline and on day 111 from a kidney transplant recipient. This chain connects TRBV30 to TRBJ1-2; D remains ambiguous. The receptor was derived from a male patient aged 30 to 40 who had COVID-19 and was a kidney transplant recipient. Some of the T cells may derive from the graft donor. CDR3 DNA sequence: TGTGCCCGGTCCTCACCGCGTTATAGAAAGACCTATGGCTACACCTTC. The encoded protein is CARSSPRYRKTYGYTF.